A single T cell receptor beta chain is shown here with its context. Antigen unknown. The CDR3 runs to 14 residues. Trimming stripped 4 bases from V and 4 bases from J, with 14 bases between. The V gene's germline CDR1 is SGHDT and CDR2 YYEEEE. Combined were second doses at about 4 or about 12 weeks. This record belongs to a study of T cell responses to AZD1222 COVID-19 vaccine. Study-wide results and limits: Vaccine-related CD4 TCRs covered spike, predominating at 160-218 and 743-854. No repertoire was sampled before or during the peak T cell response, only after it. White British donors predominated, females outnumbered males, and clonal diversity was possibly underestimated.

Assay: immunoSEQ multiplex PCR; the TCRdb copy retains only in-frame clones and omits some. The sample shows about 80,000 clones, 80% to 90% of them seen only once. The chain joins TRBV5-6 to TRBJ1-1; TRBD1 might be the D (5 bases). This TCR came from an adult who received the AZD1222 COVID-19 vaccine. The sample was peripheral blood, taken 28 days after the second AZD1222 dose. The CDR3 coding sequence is TGTGCCAGCAGCGCCGGGACTGTCGGCACTGAAGCTTTCTTT. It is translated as CASSAGTVGTEAFF.